A single sample is the source of the 24 T cell receptor beta chains below, sequenced in a study of T cells in Graves' hyperthyroidism and ophthalmopathy. Template material for amplifying TCR beta CDR3 regions consisted of RNA transcripts. An initial round of RT-PCR targeting the TCR CDR3 relied on the HTBI primer set. In TCRdb, the multiplex PCR reads were re-called with MiXCR into one record per CDR3 protein. The sample carries 100,000 to 130,000 distinct CDR3 sequences, approximately 16% recorded once. The sequenced sample was blood. These receptor sequences come from a woman aged 45-59 years with Graves' hyperthyroidism.

Ten or more counts support this clonotype. The chain links TRBV6-1 to TRBJ1-5, with 12 bases fitting TRBD1. Trimming at V came to 2 bases and at J to 7 bases, leaving 9 bases not matched to a gene. The CDR3 spans 17 residues. The germline gives CDR1 MNHNS, CDR2 SASEGT. CDR3 in DNA: TGTGCCAGCAGTGAACCTCCGGGACAGGGGGCCTGGCAGCCCCAGCATTTT. Protein product: CASSEPPGQGAWQPQHF.

At least ten counts were recorded for this clonotype. The chain uses TRBV7-2 and TRBJ2-3; 9 nucleotides align to TRBD1. The CDR3 extends over 14 amino acids. Germline lookup yields CDR1 SGHTA and CDR2 FQGNSA. V was clipped by 4 bases and J by 7 bases; unmatched bases: 6. DNA for the CDR3: TGTGCCAGCAGCTCTGGACAGGGGCTGAATACGCAGTATTTT. Its translation is CASSSGQGLNTQYF. The whole variable domain, remainder taken from reference TRBV7-2 and TRBJ2-3, is GAGVSQSPSNKVTEKGKDVELRCDPISGHTALYWYRQSLGQGLEFLIYFQGNSAPDKSGLPSDRFSAERTGGSVSTLTIQRTQQEDSAVYLCASSSGQGLNTQYFGPGTRLTVL.

This clonotype was observed many times. The V gene is TRBV6-1, the J gene TRBJ2-5; 8 bases align to TRBD1. The CDR3 covers 13 residues. Per the germline V gene, CDR1 is MNHNS and CDR2 is SASEGT. V was pared by 6 bases and J by 1 base, with 1 base of the junction left unmatched. The chain's CDR3 is CASRTGAQETQYF. The CDR3 DNA sequence: TGTGCCAGCAGGACAGGGGCCCAAGAGACCCAGTACTTC.

At least ten counts were recorded for this clonotype. CDR3 in amino acids: CASSLVGGAERAFF. DNA for the CDR3: TGCGCCAGCAGCTTGGTCGGGGGGGCCGAGAGAGCTTTCTTT. J is TRBJ1-1 and V is TRBV5-1; possible D gene TRBD1, 6 bases. Per germline, CDR1 SGHRS and CDR2 YFSETQ. The CDR3 runs 14 residues. The V and J ends lost 0 bases and 10 bases respectively, with 16 bases between them.

This clonotype was found many times. This chain joins TRBV19 and TRBJ1-2; tentatively, D is TRBD1 (6 bases). The germline gives CDR1 LNHDA, CDR2 SQIVND (reference sequence). The V and J ends lost 5 bases and 7 bases respectively, with 17 bases between them. The CDR3 runs 14 residues. CDR3 in DNA: TGTGCCAGTAGTCCTACCGGGGGCGCGCGTGGCTACACCTTC. Translation: CASSPTGGARGYTF.

This clonotype was counted ten times or more. This chain's CDR3 is CASSLLAGLTDTQYF. The CDR3 region has the DNA TGTGCCAGCAGTTTGTTAGCGGGACTCACAGATACGCAGTATTTT. The chain uses TRBV7-6 and TRBJ2-3, with 8 nucleotides matching TRBD2. This CDR3 spans 15 amino acids. V trimming: 6 bases; J trimming: 2 bases; junction bases outside the gene matches: 7. Germline V gene lookup returns CDR1 SGHVS and CDR2 FNYEAQ.

This clonotype was recorded many times. The chain couples TRBV20-1 to TRBJ2-3; maybe TRBD2 (6 bases). This CDR3 contains 13 residues. Trimming cost V 2 bases and J 4 bases, with 10 bases left between them. Germline CDR1 DFQATT, CDR2 SNEGSKA (reference sequence). The CDR3 sequence is CSARPGAADTQYF. CDR3 sequence (DNA): TGCAGTGCTAGACCGGGAGCGGCAGATACGCAGTATTTT.

In its sample, this clonotype was seen many times. The genes are TRBV15 and TRBJ2-5; possibly TRBD1 or TRBD2 for D (5 bases each). This CDR3 comprises 15 residues. Trimming removed 1 base at V and 5 bases at J, with 14 bases between. CDR1 LNHNV and CDR2 YYDKDF come from the germline V gene (reference sequence). The CDR3 is CATSRVRDPRETQYF. Written as DNA, the CDR3 is TGTGCCACCAGCAGAGTCCGGGACCCGAGGGAGACCCAGTACTTC.

A few counts support this clonotype. The J gene is TRBJ2-1, the V gene TRBV5-4; weak D call: TRBD2 (5 bases). The ends were cut back, 5 bases at V and 7 bases at J, with 16 bases in the middle. This CDR3 contains 14 residues. Germline CDR1 is SGHNT and CDR2 is YYREEE (reference sequence). CDR3 in amino acids: CASSPAGGGNEQFF. CDR3 DNA: TGTGCCAGCAGTCCTGCAGGAGGTGGTAATGAGCAGTTCTTC.

This clonotype was recorded at least ten times. The chain is built from TRBV10-3 and TRBJ2-1, with 10 bases matching TRBD2. The CDR3 runs to 13 residues. V lost 5 bases and J lost 15; bases outside the gene matches: 10. Germline V gene lookup returns CDR1 ENHRY and CDR2 SYGVKD. The CDR3: CAISLGLAAGMFF. The CDR3 coding sequence is TGTGCCATCAGTTTAGGACTAGCGGCCGGTATGTTCTTC.

J is TRBJ2-3 and V is TRBV11-2; the match to TRBD2 covers 14 bases. Germline assignment: CDR1 SGHAT and CDR2 FQNNGV. V was clipped by 3 bases and J by 11 bases; unmatched bases: 7. The CDR3 extends over 15 amino acids. For the CDR3, the DNA is TGTGCCAGCAGCTTCTCGGGACTAGCGGGAGCTATGCAGTATTTT. Amino acid sequence: CASSFSGLAGAMQYF.

This clonotype was found many times. This chain uses TRBV6-1 with TRBJ1-4, with 7 bases identical to TRBD1. CDR1 and CDR2 from the germline V gene are MNHNS and SASEGT. This CDR3 contains 14 residues. Trimming cost V 6 bases and J 5 bases; bases outside gene matches: 6. The CDR3 sequence: CASRLDRRNEKLFF. The CDR3 DNA reads TGTGCCAGCAGATTGGACAGGAGGAATGAAAAACTGTTTTTT.

This clonotype was observed many times. This sequence joins TRBV9 and TRBJ2-3; D is unresolved. The length of the CDR3 is 15 residues. CDR1 and CDR2 from the germline V gene are SGDLS and YYNGEE. V dropped 0 bases and J dropped 2 bases, with 10 bases sitting between them. DNA of the CDR3: TGTGCCAGCAGCGTAGTGGCTGCGGCCACAGATACGCAGTATTTT. Translating gives CASSVVAAATDTQYF.

This clonotype was detected many times. The chain recombines TRBV27 with TRBJ2-1, with TRBD2 matching 13 bases. Germline CDR1 is MNHEY and CDR2 is SMNVEV (reference sequence). V trimming: 10 bases; J trimming: 6 bases; junction bases outside the gene matches: 6. This CDR3 spans 14 amino acids. CDR3 residues: CATAGLAGVNEQFF. CDR3 coding DNA: TGTGCCACCGCCGGACTAGCGGGAGTCAATGAGCAGTTCTTC.

This clonotype appeared a single time. The V and J genes are TRBV6-1 and TRBJ2-4; 9 nucleotides agree with TRBD2. Unmatched junction bases numbered 18, after V lost 6 bases and J lost 6 bases. In germline, CDR1 is MNHNS, CDR2 SASEGT. This CDR3 has 18 residues. In DNA, the CDR3 is TGTGCCAGCAGCCCTGGGACTAGCTATTGGGGAGCGGGAAACATTCAGTACTTC. Encoded protein: CASSPGTSYWGAGNIQYF.

This clonotype turned up a few times. Lacking the conserved final phenylalanine or tryptophan, this CDR3 likely reflects a read error. The rearrangement links TRBV5-1 to TRBJ1-1; possible D gene TRBD1, 5 bases. Germline V gives CDR1 SGHRS, CDR2 YFSETQ. The CDR3 is made up of 15 amino acids. Between the trimmed V and J ends, which lost 4 bases and 2 bases, there was a span of 15 bases. The CDR3 DNA is TGCGCCAGCAGCCCGGGGGGGGGGTTAAACACTGAAGCTTTCTCT. It specifies CASSPGGGLNTEAFS.

This clonotype has ten or more counts. The genes are TRBV20-1 and TRBJ2-4; a possible D gene is TRBD2 (7 bases). The V and J ends lost 5 bases and 8 bases respectively, with 22 bases between them. Germline CDR1 and CDR2: DFQATT and SNEGSKA (reference sequence). The CDR3 sequence is 15 residues long. The DNA of the CDR3 is TGCAGTGCTCCTAGGGGGGGCGGAGGACGGGACATTCAGTACTTC. This encodes CSAPRGGGGRDIQYF.

This clonotype was found many times. The chain couples TRBV28 to TRBJ1-6, with 8 positions matching TRBD1. The CDR3 has 17 amino acids. Germline V CDR1 and CDR2: MDHEN, SYDVKM. Germline trimming cut 10 bases from V and 9 bases from J; bases unmatched to any gene: 20. The CDR3 bases are TGTGCCACTATAGAGGGGACAGGCACGTTTTTGGGTTCACCCCTCCACTTT. Its protein product is CATIEGTGTFLGSPLHF. Variable domain in full (rest from reference TRBV28 and TRBJ1-6): DVKVTQSSRYLVKRTGEKVFLECVQDMDHENMFWYRQDPGLGLRLIYFSYDVKMKEKGDIPEGYSVSREKKERFSLILESASTNQTSMYLCATIEGTGTFLGSPLHFGNGTRLTVT.

This clonotype was picked up many times. Here the CDR3 reads CAISDTHGVYTEAFF. As DNA, the CDR3 is TGTGCCATCAGTGACACACACGGGGTATACACTGAAGCTTTCTTT. The chain recombines TRBV10-3 with TRBJ1-1, with D hard to call. This CDR3 has 15 amino acids. V shed 3 bases and J shed 3 bases, with 14 bases lying between them. Germline V gene data show CDR1 as ENHRY and CDR2 as SYGVKD.

This clonotype was seen repeatedly, ten times or more. The chain combines TRBV18 with TRBJ2-1, with D perhaps TRBD2 (7 bases). The CDR3 extends over 16 amino acids. V lost 3 bases and J 8 bases, leaving 20 bases between the germline ends. Germline lookup yields CDR1 KGHSH and CDR2 LQKENI. Here the CDR3 DNA reads TGTGCCAGCTCACCGCGCCCCGGGGGCGGGAGCGATGAGCAGTTCTTC. This encodes CASSPRPGGGSDEQFF.

The sample holds many counts of this clonotype. The chain uses TRBV27 and TRBJ1-1; 12 nucleotides agree with TRBD1. This CDR3 has 14 residues. Germline assignment: CDR1 MNHEY and CDR2 SMNVEV (reference sequence). The junction had 6 bases not matched to a gene; V was cut back by 5 bases and J by 8 bases. The chain's CDR3 is CASSTSGTGGEAFF. The DNA of the CDR3 is TGTGCCAGCAGTACCTCCGGGACAGGGGGCGAAGCTTTCTTT.

The chain joins TRBV20-1 to TRBJ2-1; 11 nucleotides agree with TRBD2. Germline values: CDR1 DFQATT, CDR2 SNEGSKA (reference sequence). The CDR3 consists of 13 residues. The J segment lost 6 bases and the V segment lost 8 bases, leaving 6 bases of the junction unmatched. DNA of the CDR3: TGCAGTACCCCGGGACTAGCGGTCAATGAGCAGTTCTTC. This encodes CSTPGLAVNEQFF.

This clonotype has ten or more counts. The chain uses TRBV29-1 and TRBJ1-1, with 8 bases matching TRBD1. This CDR3 contains 13 residues. V shed 7 bases, J shed 0 bases, and the junction held 4 bases outside the gene matches. Germline lookup yields CDR1 SQVTM and CDR2 ANQGSEA. Here the CDR3 DNA reads TGCAGCGCAGCAGGGGGCCTGAACACTGAAGCTTTCTTT. Protein: CSAAGGLNTEAFF.

Many counts were recorded for this clonotype. The chain is built from TRBV20-1 and TRBJ2-3; 13 bases line up with TRBD2. V shed 6 bases and J 14 bases; nucleotides not matched to a gene: 11. The CDR3 extends over 13 amino acids. Germline values: CDR1 DFQATT, CDR2 SNEGSKA (reference sequence). The CDR3: CSATGLAGVVGYF. CDR3 nucleotides: TGCAGTGCCACCGGACTAGCGGGAGTTGTCGGGTATTTT.